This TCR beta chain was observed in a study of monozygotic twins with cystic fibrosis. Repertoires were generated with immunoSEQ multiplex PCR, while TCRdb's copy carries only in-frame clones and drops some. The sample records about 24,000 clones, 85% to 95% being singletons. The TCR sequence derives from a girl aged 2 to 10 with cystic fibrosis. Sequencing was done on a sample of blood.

The CDR3 nucleotides read TGTGCCAGCAGCCAGTGGAGTACCGAGGCGTCACCCCTCCACTTT. Its translation: CASSQWSTEASPLHF. The genes are TRBV7-2 and TRBJ1-6, with no clear D. V was pared by 5 bases and J by 10 bases, with 18 bases between. This CDR3 region has 15 residues. Germline lookup yields CDR1 SGHTA and CDR2 FQGNSA.